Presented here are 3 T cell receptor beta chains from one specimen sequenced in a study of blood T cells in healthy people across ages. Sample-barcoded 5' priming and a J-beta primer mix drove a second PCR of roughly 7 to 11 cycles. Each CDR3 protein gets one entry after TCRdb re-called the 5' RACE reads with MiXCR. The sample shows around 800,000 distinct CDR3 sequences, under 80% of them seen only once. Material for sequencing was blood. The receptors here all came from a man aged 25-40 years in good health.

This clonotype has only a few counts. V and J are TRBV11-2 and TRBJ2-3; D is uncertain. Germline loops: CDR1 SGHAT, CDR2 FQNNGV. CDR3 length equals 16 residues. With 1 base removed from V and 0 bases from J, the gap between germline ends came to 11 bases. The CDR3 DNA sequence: TGTGCCAGCAGCTTAGGACTGCTCTCTAGCACAGATACGCAGTATTTT. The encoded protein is CASSLGLLSSTDTQYF. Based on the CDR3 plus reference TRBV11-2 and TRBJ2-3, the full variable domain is EAGVAQSPRYKIIEKRQSVAFWCNPISGHATLYWYQQILGQGPKLLIQFQNNGVVDDSQLPKDRFSAERLKGVDSTLKIQPAKLEDSAVYLCASSLGLLSSTDTQYFGPGTRLTVL.

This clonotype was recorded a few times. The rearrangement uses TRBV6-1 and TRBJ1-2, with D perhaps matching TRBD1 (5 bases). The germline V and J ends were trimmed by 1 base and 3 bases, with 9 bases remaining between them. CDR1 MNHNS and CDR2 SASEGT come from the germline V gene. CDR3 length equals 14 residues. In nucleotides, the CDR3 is TGTGCCAGCAGTGAAGGGGGGACGGACTATGGCTACACCTTC. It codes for CASSEGGTDYGYTF.

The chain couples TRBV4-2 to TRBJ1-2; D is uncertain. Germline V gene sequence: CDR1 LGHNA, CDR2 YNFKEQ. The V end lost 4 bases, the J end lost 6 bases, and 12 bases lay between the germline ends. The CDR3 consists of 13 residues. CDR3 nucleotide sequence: TGTGCCAGCAGCCGTACCGCGTCCGATGGCTACACCTTC. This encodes CASSRTASDGYTF.